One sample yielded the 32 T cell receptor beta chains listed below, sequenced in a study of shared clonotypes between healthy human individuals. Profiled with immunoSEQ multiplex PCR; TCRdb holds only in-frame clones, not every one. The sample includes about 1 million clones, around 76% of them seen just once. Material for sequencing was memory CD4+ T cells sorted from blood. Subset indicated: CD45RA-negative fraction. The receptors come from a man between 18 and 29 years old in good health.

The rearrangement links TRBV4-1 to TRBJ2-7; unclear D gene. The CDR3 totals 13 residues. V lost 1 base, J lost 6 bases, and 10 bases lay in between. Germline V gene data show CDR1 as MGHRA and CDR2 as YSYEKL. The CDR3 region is CASSQVSGFEQYF. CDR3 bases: TGCGCCAGCAGCCAAGTATCGGGTTTCGAGCAGTACTTC.

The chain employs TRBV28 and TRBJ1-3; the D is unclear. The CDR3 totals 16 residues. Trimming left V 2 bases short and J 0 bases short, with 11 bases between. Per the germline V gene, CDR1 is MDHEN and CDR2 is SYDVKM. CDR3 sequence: CASSLPMAHSGNTIYF. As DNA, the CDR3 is TGTGCCAGCAGTTTACCGATGGCCCACTCTGGAAACACCATATATTTT.

CDR3 loop: CASNWGTGSSSGYTF. In nucleotides, the CDR3 is TGTGCCAGTAACTGGGGGACAGGGTCCTCCTCTGGCTACACCTTC. The rearrangement joins TRBV19 to TRBJ1-2, with 9 bases that match TRBD1. Germline values: CDR1 LNHDA, CDR2 SQIVND (reference sequence). The V gene end was trimmed by 7 bases and the J gene end by 7 bases; junction bases not matched to a gene: 13. The CDR3 covers 15 residues.

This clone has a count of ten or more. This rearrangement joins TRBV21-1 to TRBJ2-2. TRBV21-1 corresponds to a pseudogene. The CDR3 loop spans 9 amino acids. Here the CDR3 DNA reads TGTGCCAGCACCGGGGAGCTGTTTTTT. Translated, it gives CASTGELFF.

The CDR3 DNA is TGTGCCAGCAGCGAGGTGGGAAACACCATATATTTT. It codes for CASSEVGNTIYF. The chain is built from TRBV9 and TRBJ1-3; the D is unclear. The CDR3 consists of 12 residues. CDR1 is SGDLS, CDR2 YYNGEE, per germline. V lost 3 bases and J lost 4, with 5 bases in between.

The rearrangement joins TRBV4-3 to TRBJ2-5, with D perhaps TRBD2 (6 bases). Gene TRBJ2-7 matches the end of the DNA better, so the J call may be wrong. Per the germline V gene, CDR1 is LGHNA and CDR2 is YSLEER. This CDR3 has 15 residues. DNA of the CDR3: TGCGCCAGCAGCCAAGATCCCGGGAGCTCCTACGAGCAGTACTTC. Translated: CASSQDPGSSYEQYF.

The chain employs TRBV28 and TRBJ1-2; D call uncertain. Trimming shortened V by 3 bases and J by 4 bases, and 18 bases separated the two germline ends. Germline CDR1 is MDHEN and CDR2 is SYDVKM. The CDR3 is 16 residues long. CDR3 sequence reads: CASSFPGLAEVYGYTF. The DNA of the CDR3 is TGTGCCAGCAGTTTCCCGGGCCTGGCGGAAGTCTATGGCTACACCTTC.

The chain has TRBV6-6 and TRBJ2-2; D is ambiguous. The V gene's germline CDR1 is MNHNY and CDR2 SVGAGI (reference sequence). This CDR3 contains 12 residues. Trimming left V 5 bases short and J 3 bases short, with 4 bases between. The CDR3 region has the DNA TGTGCCAGCAGTGTGTACACCGGGGAGCTGTTTTTT. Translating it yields CASSVYTGELFF.

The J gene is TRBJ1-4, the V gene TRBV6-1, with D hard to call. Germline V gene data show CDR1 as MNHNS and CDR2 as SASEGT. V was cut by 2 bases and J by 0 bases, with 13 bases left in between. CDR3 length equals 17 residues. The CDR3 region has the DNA TGTGCCAGCAGTGAATTGGTACGGACCGCAACTAATGAAAAACTGTTTTTT. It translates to CASSELVRTATNEKLFF.

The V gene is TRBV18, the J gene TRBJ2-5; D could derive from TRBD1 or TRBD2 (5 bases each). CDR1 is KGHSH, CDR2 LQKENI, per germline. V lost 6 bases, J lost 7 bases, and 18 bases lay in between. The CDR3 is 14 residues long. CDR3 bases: TGTGCCAGCTCCACGGACATGTACCGGGGGACCCAGTACTTC. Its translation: CASSTDMYRGTQYF. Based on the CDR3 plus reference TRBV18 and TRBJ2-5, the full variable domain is NAGVMQNPRHLVRRRGQEARLRCSPMKGHSHVYWYRQLPEEGLKFMVYLQKENIIDESGMPKERFSAEFPKEGPSILRIQQVVRGDSAAYFCASSTDMYRGTQYFGPGTRLLVL.

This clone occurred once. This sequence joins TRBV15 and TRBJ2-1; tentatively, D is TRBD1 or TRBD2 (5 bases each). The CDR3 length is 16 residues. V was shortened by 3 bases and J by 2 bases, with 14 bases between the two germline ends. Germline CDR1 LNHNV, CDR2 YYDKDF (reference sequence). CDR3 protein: CATSRVPRDPYNEQFF. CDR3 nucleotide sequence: TGTGCCACCAGCAGGGTTCCCCGGGACCCCTACAATGAGCAGTTCTTC. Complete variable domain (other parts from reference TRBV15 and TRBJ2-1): DAMVIQNPRYQVTQFGKPVTLSCSQTLNHNVMYWYQQKSSQAPKLLFHYYDKDFNNEADTPDNFQSRRPNTSFCFLDIRSPGLGDTAMYLCATSRVPRDPYNEQFFGPGTRLTVL.

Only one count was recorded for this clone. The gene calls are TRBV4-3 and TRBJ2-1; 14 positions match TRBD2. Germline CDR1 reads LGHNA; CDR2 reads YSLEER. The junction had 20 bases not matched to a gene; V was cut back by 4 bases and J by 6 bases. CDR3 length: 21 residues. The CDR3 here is CASSRGALTSGRASISNEQFF. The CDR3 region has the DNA TGCGCCAGCAGCCGAGGAGCCCTGACTAGCGGGAGGGCCTCGATCAGCAATGAGCAGTTCTTC.

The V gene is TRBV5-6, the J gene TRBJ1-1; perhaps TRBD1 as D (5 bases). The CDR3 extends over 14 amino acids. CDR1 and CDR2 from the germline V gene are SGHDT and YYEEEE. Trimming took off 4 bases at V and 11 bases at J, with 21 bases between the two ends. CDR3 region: CASSPGAAGTGAFF. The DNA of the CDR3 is TGTGCCAGCAGCCCCGGGGCCGCAGGGACGGGCGCTTTCTTT.

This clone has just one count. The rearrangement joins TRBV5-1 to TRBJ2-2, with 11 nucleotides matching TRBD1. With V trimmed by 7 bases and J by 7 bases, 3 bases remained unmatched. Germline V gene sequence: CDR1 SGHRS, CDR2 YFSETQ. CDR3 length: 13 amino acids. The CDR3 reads CASRTGGFGELFF. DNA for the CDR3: TGCGCCAGCCGGACAGGGGGCTTCGGGGAGCTGTTTTTT.

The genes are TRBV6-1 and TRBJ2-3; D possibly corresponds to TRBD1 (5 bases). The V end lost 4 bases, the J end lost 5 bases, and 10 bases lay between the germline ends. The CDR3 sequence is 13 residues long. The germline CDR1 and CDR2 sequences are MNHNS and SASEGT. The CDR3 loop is CASSAQGLDTQYF. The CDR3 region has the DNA TGTGCCAGCAGTGCCCAGGGCTTAGATACGCAGTATTTT.

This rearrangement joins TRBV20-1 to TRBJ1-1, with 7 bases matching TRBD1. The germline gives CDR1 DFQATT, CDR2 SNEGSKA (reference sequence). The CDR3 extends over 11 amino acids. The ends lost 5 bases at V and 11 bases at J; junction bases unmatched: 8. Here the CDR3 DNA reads TGCAGTGCTCGACAGGGATCCTCGGCTTTCTTT. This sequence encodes CSARQGSSAFF.

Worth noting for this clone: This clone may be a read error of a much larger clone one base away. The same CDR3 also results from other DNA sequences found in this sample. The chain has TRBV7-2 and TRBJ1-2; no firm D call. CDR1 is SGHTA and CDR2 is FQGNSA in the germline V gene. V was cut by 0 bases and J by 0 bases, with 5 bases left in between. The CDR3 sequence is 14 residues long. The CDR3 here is CASSLAGSNYGYTF. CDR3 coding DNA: TGTGCCAGCAGCTTAGCCGGGTCTAACTATGGCTACACCTTC.

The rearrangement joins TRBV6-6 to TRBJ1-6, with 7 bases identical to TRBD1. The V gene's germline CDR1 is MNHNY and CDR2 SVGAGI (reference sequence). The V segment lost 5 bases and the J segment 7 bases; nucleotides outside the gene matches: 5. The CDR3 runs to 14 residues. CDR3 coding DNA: TGTGCCAGCAGTAGACAGGGCACGAATTCACCCCTCCACTTT. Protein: CASSRQGTNSPLHF.

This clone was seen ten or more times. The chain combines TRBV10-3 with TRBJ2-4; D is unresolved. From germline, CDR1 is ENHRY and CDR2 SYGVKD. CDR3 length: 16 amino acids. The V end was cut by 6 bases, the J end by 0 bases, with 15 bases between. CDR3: CAISSDGSLAKNIQYF. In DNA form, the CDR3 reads TGTGCCATCAGCTCGGACGGCAGTCTAGCCAAAAACATTCAGTACTTC.

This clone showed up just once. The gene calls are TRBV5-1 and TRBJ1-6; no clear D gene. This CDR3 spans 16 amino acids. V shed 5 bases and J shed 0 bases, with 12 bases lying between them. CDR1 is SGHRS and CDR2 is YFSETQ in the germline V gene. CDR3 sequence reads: CASREDLSSYNSPLHF. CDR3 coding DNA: TGCGCCAGCAGGGAGGACTTGAGCTCCTATAATTCACCCCTCCACTTT.

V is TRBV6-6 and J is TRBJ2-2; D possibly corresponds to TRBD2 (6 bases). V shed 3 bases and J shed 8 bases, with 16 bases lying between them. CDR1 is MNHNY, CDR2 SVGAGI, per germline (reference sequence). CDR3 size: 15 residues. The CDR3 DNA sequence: TGTGCCAGCAGTTATGTAATGGGAGGCGTGGGGGAGCTGTTTTTT. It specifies CASSYVMGGVGELFF.

The CDR3 spells CASSQSNRVTGANVLTF. The CDR3 DNA is TGCGCCAGCAGTCAATCGAACAGGGTGACGGGGGCCAACGTCCTGACTTTC. The chain recombines TRBV23-1 with TRBJ2-6, with D perhaps TRBD1 (6 bases). TRBV23-1 is annotated as an ORF whose role is uncertain. Trimming removed 0 bases at V and 4 bases at J, with 13 bases between. The CDR3 covers 17 residues.

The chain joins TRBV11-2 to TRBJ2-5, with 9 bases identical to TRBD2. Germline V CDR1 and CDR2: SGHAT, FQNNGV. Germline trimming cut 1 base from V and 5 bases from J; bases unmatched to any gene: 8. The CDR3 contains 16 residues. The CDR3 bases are TGTGCCAGCAGCTTAGGGCTAGCGGGGAGGCAGGAGACCCAGTACTTC. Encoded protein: CASSLGLAGRQETQYF.

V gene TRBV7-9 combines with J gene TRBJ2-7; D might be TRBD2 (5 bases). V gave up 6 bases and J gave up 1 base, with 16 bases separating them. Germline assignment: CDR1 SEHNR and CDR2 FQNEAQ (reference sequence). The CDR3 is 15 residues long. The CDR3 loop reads CASRQLGVESYEQYF. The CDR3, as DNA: TGTGCCAGCAGACAACTAGGAGTCGAGTCCTACGAGCAGTACTTC.

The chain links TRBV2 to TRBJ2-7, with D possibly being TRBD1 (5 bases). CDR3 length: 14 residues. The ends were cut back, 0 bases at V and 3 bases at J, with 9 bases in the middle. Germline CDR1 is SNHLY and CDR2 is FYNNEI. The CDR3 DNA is TGTGCCAGCAGTGAAGCCCGCCAGGGCTACGAGCAGTACTTC. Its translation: CASSEARQGYEQYF.

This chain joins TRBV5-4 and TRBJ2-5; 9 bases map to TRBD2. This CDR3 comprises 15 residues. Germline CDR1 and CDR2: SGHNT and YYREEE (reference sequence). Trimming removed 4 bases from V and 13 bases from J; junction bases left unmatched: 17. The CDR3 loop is CASSQKRGAEERAYF. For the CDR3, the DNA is TGTGCCAGCAGCCAGAAGCGGGGGGCGGAAGAGAGGGCGTACTTC.

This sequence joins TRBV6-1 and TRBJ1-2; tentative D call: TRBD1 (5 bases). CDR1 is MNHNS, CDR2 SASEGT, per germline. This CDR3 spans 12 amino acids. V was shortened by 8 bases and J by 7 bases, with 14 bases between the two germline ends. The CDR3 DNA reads TGTGCCAGCCCCTCCGGGGGACGTGGCTACACCTTC. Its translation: CASPSGGRGYTF.

The CDR3 sequence is CASRGDREWGYTF. CDR3 sequence (DNA): TGTGCCAGTAGGGGGGACAGGGAATGGGGCTACACCTTC. The V gene is TRBV19, the J gene TRBJ1-2; 9 bases line up with TRBD1. The germline gives CDR1 LNHDA, CDR2 SQIVND (reference sequence). CDR3 length equals 13 residues. The V and J ends lost 6 bases and 8 bases, in that order; junction bases with no gene match: 7.

CDR3 bases: TGTGCCAGCCGGAGCCCGGCTGGGGCCAACGTCCTGACTTTC. Protein: CASRSPAGANVLTF. This chain connects TRBV6-5 to TRBJ2-6, with D uncertain. There are 14 residues in the CDR3. CDR1 is MNHEY, CDR2 SVGAGI, per germline. The V end lost 8 bases, the J end lost 2 bases, and 10 bases lay between the germline ends.

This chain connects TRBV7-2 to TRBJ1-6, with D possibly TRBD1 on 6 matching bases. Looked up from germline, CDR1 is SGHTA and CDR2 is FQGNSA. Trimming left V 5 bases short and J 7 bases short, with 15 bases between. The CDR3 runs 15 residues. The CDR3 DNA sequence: TGTGCCAGCAGCATCAGTCAGGGGCCCAATTCACCCCTCCACTTT. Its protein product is CASSISQGPNSPLHF.

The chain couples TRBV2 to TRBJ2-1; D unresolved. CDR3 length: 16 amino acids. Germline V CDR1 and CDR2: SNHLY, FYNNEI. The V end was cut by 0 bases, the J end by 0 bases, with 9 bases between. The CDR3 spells CASSEAGHRSYNEQFF. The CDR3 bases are TGTGCCAGCAGTGAAGCGGGCCACCGCTCCTACAATGAGCAGTTCTTC.

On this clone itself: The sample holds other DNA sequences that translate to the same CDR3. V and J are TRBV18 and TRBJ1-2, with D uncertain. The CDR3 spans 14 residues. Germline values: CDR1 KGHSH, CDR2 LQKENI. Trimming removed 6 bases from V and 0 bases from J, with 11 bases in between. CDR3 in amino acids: CASSPGLANYGYTF. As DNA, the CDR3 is TGTGCCAGCTCCCCGGGCCTGGCTAACTATGGCTACACCTTC. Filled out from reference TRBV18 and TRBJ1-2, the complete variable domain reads NAGVMQNPRHLVRRRGQEARLRCSPMKGHSHVYWYRQLPEEGLKFMVYLQKENIIDESGMPKERFSAEFPKEGPSILRIQQVVRGDSAAYFCASSPGLANYGYTFGSGTRLTVV.